The 18 T cell receptor beta chains reported below all come from one sample, sequenced in a study of human T cells and chemical hapten exposure. TCRdb called the RACE reads again in MiXCR, with one record for every CDR3 protein. This sample carries about 130,000 distinct CDR3 sequences, approximately 9% of them seen once, and the ten largest clones take 1.5% to 2%. The time point: healthy volunteer bleed at 2 weeks. Total RNA was isolated from unfractionated whole blood. Sequencing input: whole blood. Receptors originate from a male donor in good health. Some clones in this sample may be carry-over from other donors' samples.

The rearrangement joins TRBV20-1 to TRBJ2-1, with D perhaps matching TRBD2 (6 bases). Germline lookup yields CDR1 DFQATT and CDR2 SNEGSKA (reference sequence). V was shortened by 3 bases and J by 7 bases, with 13 bases between the two germline ends. The CDR3 totals 13 residues. Here the CDR3 reads CSASTGGWNEQFF. CDR3 sequence (DNA): TGCAGTGCTAGTACCGGGGGTTGGAATGAGCAGTTCTTC.

This clonotype was counted many times. The V gene is TRBV7-3, the J gene TRBJ2-3; 7 bases match TRBD2. Germline CDR1 and CDR2: SGHTA and FQGTGA. The CDR3 is made up of 13 amino acids. Germline trimming cut 4 bases from V and 11 bases from J; bases unmatched to any gene: 9. This chain's CDR3 is CASSSRTSEMQYF. The CDR3 bases are TGTGCCAGCAGCTCTCGAACTAGCGAGATGCAGTATTTT.

The chain employs TRBV2 and TRBJ2-2, with D maybe TRBD1 (6 bases). Trimming removed 8 bases at V and 8 bases at J, with 15 bases between. Germline values: CDR1 SNHLY, CDR2 FYNNEI. The CDR3 runs 13 residues. The CDR3 nucleotides are TGTGCCAGCTTTGGCAGGGGCCGAGGGGAGCTGTTTTTT. Translated, it gives CASFGRGRGELFF.

This clonotype has just a few counts. CDR3 residues: CASSPLLGVRGTNEQYF. In DNA form, the CDR3 reads TGTGCCAGCAGCCCTTTATTGGGGGTCCGGGGTACGAACGAGCAGTACTTC. The chain employs TRBV7-9 and TRBJ2-7, with D perhaps assigned TRBD1 or TRBD2 (5 bases each). There are 17 residues in the CDR3. The V end lost 5 bases, the J end lost 5 bases, and 25 bases lay between the germline ends. The germline V gene has CDR1 SEHNR and CDR2 FQNEAQ (reference sequence).

The CDR3 DNA reads TGTGCCAGCAGCTCCCGGACTAGCACAGATACGCAGTATTTT. Its protein product is CASSSRTSTDTQYF. This chain connects TRBV14 to TRBJ2-3, with D possibly being TRBD2 (5 bases). V was pared by 5 bases and J by 0 bases, with 9 bases between. The CDR3 runs 14 residues. The germline V gene encodes CDR1 SGHDN and CDR2 FVKESK.

This clonotype occurred many times. The rearrangement joins TRBV6-5 to TRBJ2-7; 8 bases are shared with TRBD2. Germline V gene data show CDR1 as MNHEY and CDR2 as SVGAGI. The V gene end was trimmed by 8 bases and the J gene end by 2 bases; junction bases not matched to a gene: 14. The CDR3 consists of 16 residues. CDR3 region: CASSKGEPGRAYEQYF. CDR3 DNA sequence: TGTGCCAGCTCCAAGGGTGAACCCGGGAGGGCCTACGAGCAGTACTTC.

This clonotype was counted ten times or more. The chain has TRBV9 and TRBJ2-7; the D is unclear. The CDR3 spans 16 residues. Germline-derived CDR1 and CDR2 are SGDLS and YYNGEE. The V end lost 0 bases, the J end lost 0 bases, and 13 bases lay between the germline ends. Here the CDR3 reads CASSVAGSLSSYEQYF. CDR3 nucleotide sequence: TGTGCCAGCAGCGTAGCCGGCAGCTTAAGCTCCTACGAGCAGTACTTC.

This clonotype was counted a few times. CDR3 protein: CASSVIAGGTYEQYF. The DNA for the CDR3 is TGTGCCAGCAGCGTGATAGCGGGGGGGACCTACGAGCAGTACTTC. The chain links TRBV9 to TRBJ2-7; 11 positions match TRBD2. Germline CDR1 is SGDLS and CDR2 is YYNGEE. V was pared by 2 bases and J by 2 bases, with 3 bases of the junction left unmatched. This CDR3 comprises 15 residues. The variable domain in full, completed from reference TRBV9 and TRBJ2-7, reads DSGVTQTPKHLITATGQRVTLRCSPRSGDLSVYWYQQSLDQGLQFLIQYYNGEERAKGNILERFSAQQFPDLHSELNLSSLELGDSALYFCASSVIAGGTYEQYFGPGTRLTVT.

This clonotype was observed many times. CDR3 DNA: TGTGCCAGCCGAGGGCAGGGCCCAGATACGCAGTATTTT. Protein product: CASRGQGPDTQYF. This sequence joins TRBV2 and TRBJ2-3; tentatively, D is TRBD1 or TRBD2 (5 bases each). Germline CDR1 reads SNHLY; CDR2 reads FYNNEI. Trimming left V 8 bases short and J 4 bases short, with 13 bases between. CDR3 length: 13 amino acids.

In its sample, this clonotype was seen a few times. The CDR3 here is CASSYEGARAFF. The CDR3 region has the DNA TGCGCCAGCAGCTATGAGGGGGCTAGGGCTTTCTTT. The J gene is TRBJ1-1, the V gene TRBV5-1, with 7 bases matching TRBD1. The CDR3 spans 12 residues. CDR1 and CDR2 from the germline V gene are SGHRS and YFSETQ. V dropped 3 bases and J dropped 11; count of bases not matched to a gene: 7.

This clonotype was seen more than once but under ten times. The junction and the germline gene differ at one end; a read error may be behind it. This chain connects TRBV12-3 or TRBV12-4 to TRBJ1-1, with TRBD1 matching 9 bases. The CDR3 runs 16 residues. The CDR3 nucleotides are TGTGCCAGCAGTAACACCATCGGACAGGGGAACAGTGAAGCTTTCTTT. It encodes CASSNTIGQGNSEAFF.

This clonotype was seen repeatedly, ten times or more. This sequence joins TRBV27 and TRBJ1-5; the D is unclear. The V end lost 9 bases, the J end lost 0 bases, and 15 bases lay between the germline ends. This CDR3 spans 15 amino acids. Germline-derived CDR1 and CDR2 are MNHEY and SMNVEV (reference sequence). CDR3 nucleotides: TGTGCCAGTAGGGCTCTAGCTGATAGCAATCAGCCCCAGCATTTT. This codes for CASRALADSNQPQHF.

There are many counts of this clonotype. CDR3 protein: CASSWDSGNQPQHF. CDR3 bases: TGCGCCAGCAGCTGGGACAGCGGCAATCAGCCCCAGCATTTT. The rearrangement links TRBV5-1 to TRBJ1-5, with 7 bases fitting TRBD1. Germline loops: CDR1 SGHRS, CDR2 YFSETQ. This CDR3 contains 14 residues. After removal of 3 bases from V and 2 bases from J, the junction contained 2 bases not matched to a gene.

This clonotype was counted many times. The chain couples TRBV7-6 to TRBJ2-1, with D hard to call. This CDR3 is built from 16 residues. CDR1 is SGHVS, CDR2 FNYEAQ, per germline. Trimming took 0 bases from V and 0 from J, leaving 9 bases between them. CDR3: CASSLATVSSYNEQFF. In DNA, the CDR3 is TGTGCCAGCAGCTTAGCAACGGTTAGCTCCTACAATGAGCAGTTCTTC.

The chain has TRBV11-2 and TRBJ2-5; weak D call: TRBD2 (7 bases). This CDR3 spans 16 amino acids. The germline V and J ends were trimmed by 5 bases and 3 bases, with 19 bases remaining between them. Germline CDR1 reads SGHAT; CDR2 reads FQNNGV. CDR3 sequence: CASSRRGGAAKETQYF. In DNA form, the CDR3 reads TGTGCCAGCAGCCGGCGAGGGGGGGCCGCCAAAGAGACCCAGTACTTC.

This clonotype was detected many times. The chain couples TRBV12-3 or TRBV12-4 to TRBJ2-1, with 7 bases fitting TRBD1. The CDR3 contains 16 residues. The V gene end was trimmed by 6 bases and the J gene end by 0 bases; junction bases not matched to a gene: 8. CDR3 DNA sequence: TGTGCCAGCAGACCTCGACAGGGTAGCTCCTACAATGAGCAGTTCTTC. It encodes CASRPRQGSSYNEQFF.

The table lists this clonotype with a few counts. V is TRBV11-2 and J is TRBJ1-1; D might be TRBD1 (5 bases). The CDR3 spans 14 residues. Trimming cost V 1 base and J 3 bases, with 9 bases left between them. The V gene's germline CDR1 is SGHAT and CDR2 FQNNGV. As DNA, the CDR3 is TGTGCCAGCAGCTTAGCTTTAGGGGACACTGAAGCTTTCTTT. It translates to CASSLALGDTEAFF.

This rearrangement joins TRBV14 to TRBJ1-6, with D maybe TRBD1 (5 bases). Trimming took 0 bases from V and 7 from J, leaving 10 bases between them. Germline V lookup: CDR1 SGHDN, CDR2 FVKESK. The CDR3 has 15 amino acids. CDR3 sequence (DNA): TGTGCCAGCAGCCAAGACCGGGACGGGAATTCACCCCTCCACTTT. It is translated as CASSQDRDGNSPLHF. Complete variable domain (other parts from reference TRBV14 and TRBJ1-6): EAGVTQFPSHSVIEKGQTVTLRCDPISGHDNLYWYRRVMGKEIKFLLHFVKESKQDESGMPNNRFLAERTGGTYSTLKVQPAELEDSGVYFCASSQDRDGNSPLHFGNGTRLTVT.